This T cell receptor (beta chain) was retrieved from a study of beta chain features in type 1 diabetes. To note about this clone: Its target is unknown.

Expressed TCRB transcripts got sequenced, as all isolated RNA was reverse transcribed. The repertoire was sequenced with immunoSEQ multiplex PCR; TCRdb's copy has only in-frame clones and lacks some. The profile shows 250,000 or so clones, about 20% of them singletons. The germline V gene encodes CDR1 GTSNPN and CDR2 SVGIG (reference sequence). The CDR3 length is 11 residues. Whole-study results and caveats: Whether TCRB rearrangement is influenced by HLA type was left unresolved in this analysis. Shortening of TCRB CDR3s, moderate but significant, appeared in all four CD4+ subsets of Type 1 diabetes patients.

The chain is built from TRBV30 and TRBJ2-5; D is unresolved. The DNA end lines up better with TRBJ2-7; the J call may be wrong. The sample consisted of naive CD4+ T cells from blood. The TCR sequence derives from a woman in her 40s with type 1 diabetes. The CDR3 loop reads CAWSVWGEQYF. CDR3 coding DNA: TGTGCCTGGAGTGTATGGGGCGAGCAGTACTTC.